A single sample gave rise to the 6 T cell receptor beta chains below, sequenced in a study of human T cells and chemical hapten exposure. Indicated time point: patch test 2, 6 weeks after DPC sensitization. This sample's treatment: therapeutic diphenylcyclopropenone sensitization with weekly scalp DPC. Using its own MiXCR run on the RACE reads, TCRdb lists one record per CDR3 protein. The data hold approximately 69,000 distinct CDR3 sequences, with approximately 10% observed a single time. Source: whole blood, taken in connection with sensitization to the hapten diphenylcyclopropenone (DPC). The receptors were gathered from a woman aged 50 to 65 with alopecia areata. Some clones in this sample may be carry-over from other donors' samples.

In regard to this clonotype: Sequence at one end of the junction differs from germline and may be a read error. The gene calls are TRBV20-1 and TRBJ2-7; 7 nucleotides align to TRBD2. The germline CDR1 and CDR2 sequences are DFQATT and SNEGSKA (reference sequence). The CDR3 is 8 amino acids. CDR3 loop: CSAPLGGF. The CDR3, as DNA: TGCAGTGCCCCCTTGGGGGGGTTC.

This clonotype has ten or more counts. This sequence joins TRBV7-3 and TRBJ2-5; 10 bases are shared with TRBD1. Trimming cost V 2 bases and J 5 bases; bases outside gene matches: 5. Germline-derived CDR1 and CDR2 are SGHTA and FQGTGA. The CDR3 runs 15 residues. The CDR3 region has the DNA TGTGCCAGCAGCTTAGACGGGGACAGGGGTGAGACCCAGTACTTC. This encodes CASSLDGDRGETQYF.

This clonotype came up a few times. Relative to the germline gene, one junction end is altered; a read error may explain this. The chain employs TRBV15 and TRBJ1-6; D perhaps matches TRBD1 (6 bases). The CDR3 sequence is 13 residues long. From germline, CDR1 is LNHNV and CDR2 YYDKDF (reference sequence). The CDR3 sequence: CATSRGMAGAFYF. As DNA, the CDR3 is TGTGCCACCAGCAGAGGAATGGCAGGGGCCTTCTACTTT.

Many counts were recorded for this clonotype. The V gene is TRBV18, the J gene TRBJ1-4; D ambiguous. The V end was cut by 6 bases, the J end by 7 bases, with 12 bases between. This CDR3 contains 13 residues. Looked up from germline, CDR1 is KGHSH and CDR2 is LQKENI. Here the CDR3 DNA reads TGTGCCAGCTCTCTGCCAGGTCCTGAAAAACTGTTTTTT. As protein: CASSLPGPEKLFF.

In its sample, this clonotype was seen many times. The chain couples TRBV7-8 to TRBJ2-5, with 8 bases that match TRBD2. The germline V gene has CDR1 SGHVS and CDR2 FQNEAQ. After removal of 4 bases from V and 1 base from J, the junction contained 2 bases not matched to a gene. The CDR3 is 14 amino acids. In DNA, the CDR3 is TGTGCCAGCAGCTCGACTAGCGCCCAAGAGACCCAGTACTTC. It specifies CASSSTSAQETQYF. The whole variable domain, remainder taken from reference TRBV7-8 and TRBJ2-5, is GAGVSQSPRYKVAKRGQDVALRCDPISGHVSLFWYQQALGQGPEFLTYFQNEAQLDKSGLPSDRFFAERPEGSVSTLKIQRTQQEDSAVYLCASSSTSAQETQYFGPGTRLLVL.

This clonotype was seen more than once but under ten times. The rearrangement joins TRBV5-1 to TRBJ1-2; D gene uncertain. Germline-derived CDR1 and CDR2 are SGHRS and YFSETQ. The CDR3 has 14 residues. Trimming cost V 0 bases and J 0 bases, with 6 bases left between them. The CDR3 nucleotides read TGCGCCAGCAGCTTGGAAAGTACTAACTATGGCTACACCTTC. Translating gives CASSLESTNYGYTF.